This paragraph reports one T cell receptor beta chain. Extracted RNA was reverse transcribed, and the resulting cDNA served as sequencing template. Repertoires were generated with immunoSEQ multiplex PCR, while TCRdb's copy carries only in-frame clones and drops some. The data hold approximately 180,000 clones, with roughly 60% observed a single time. The treatment here: oral pan-JAK inhibitor, 5-10 mg twice daily. This sample stems from a study of CD8+ T cells in alopecia areata. CDR3 size: 15 residues. The germline CDR1 and CDR2 sequences are SGHNT and YYREEE (reference sequence). V shed 3 bases and J 8 bases; nucleotides not matched to a gene: 5.

This clonotype originated in a human donor with alopecia areata. The V call is TRBV5-4, the J call TRBJ1-6, with 10 positions matching TRBD1. The sequencing used CD4+ T cells sorted from blood, collected at week 24, from a patient treated with tofacitinib. CDR3 in amino acids: CASSSSGTGDSPLHF. CDR3 coding DNA: TGTGCCAGCAGCTCGTCCGGGACAGGGGATTCACCCCTCCACTTT.